The 17 T cell receptor beta chains below come from one sample, sequenced in a study of T-cell reconstitution after alpha-beta-depleted transplantation in children. The authors prepared the TCRbeta library with unique molecular identifiers. TCRdb ran MiXCR on the PCR reads and lists one entry per CDR3 protein. The table records 200,000 to 250,000 distinct CDR3 sequences, 8.5% to 10% of them present only once. Here the sequenced sample was PBMCs from the stem cell graft donor, taken from the stem cell graft. These receptors were collected from a human donor who donated a stem cell graft to a child with acute lymphoblastic leukemia.

The sample holds many counts of this clonotype. This sequence joins TRBV6-2 or TRBV6-3 and TRBJ2-5, with 7 nucleotides matching TRBD1. Germline values: CDR1 MNHEY, CDR2 SVGEGT. This CDR3 comprises 14 residues. Trimming at V came to 6 bases and at J to 5 bases, leaving 9 bases not matched to a gene. The CDR3 sequence: CASSSTGILETQYF. The CDR3 DNA sequence: TGTGCCAGCAGCTCGACAGGGATTCTCGAGACCCAGTACTTC.

The DNA for the CDR3 is TGCGCCAGCAGCTGGCTAGAGAACACCGGGGAGCTGTTTTTT. It encodes CASSWLENTGELFF. The chain has TRBV4-1 and TRBJ2-2; D uncertain. Germline assignment: CDR1 MGHRA and CDR2 YSYEKL. The CDR3 runs to 14 residues. V lost 5 bases and J lost 1, with 8 bases in between.

The table lists this clonotype with a few counts. The chain joins TRBV5-1 to TRBJ2-1; unclear D gene. Trimming took 6 bases from V and 0 from J, leaving 13 bases between them. The CDR3 contains 15 residues. Germline V gene lookup returns CDR1 SGHRS and CDR2 YFSETQ. The CDR3 DNA reads as TGCGCCAGCACTGCTCTTGAGCGCTCCTACAATGAGCAGTTCTTC. The encoded protein is CASTALERSYNEQFF.

This clonotype was observed many times. V and J are TRBV3-1 and TRBJ2-5; 7 nucleotides match TRBD2. V lost 4 bases, J lost 1 base, and 15 bases stayed unmatched. The length of the CDR3 is 18 residues. Looked up from germline, CDR1 is LGHDT and CDR2 is YNNKEL (reference sequence). CDR3: CASSPSFGGSAVQETQYF. DNA of the CDR3: TGTGCCAGCAGCCCATCTTTCGGGGGGTCCGCTGTCCAAGAGACCCAGTACTTC.

The J gene is TRBJ1-6, the V gene TRBV6-6; D is perhaps TRBD1 (6 bases). CDR1 and CDR2 from the germline V gene are MNHNY and SVGAGI (reference sequence). V was pared by 5 bases and J by 14 bases, with 13 bases between. The CDR3 runs 12 residues. This CDR3 reads CASSTDSTALHF. CDR3 DNA: TGTGCCAGCAGTACGGACAGTACAGCCCTCCACTTT.

The chain recombines TRBV20-1 with TRBJ1-3; no definite D call. Trimming removed 3 bases at V and 1 base at J, with 10 bases between. This CDR3 region has 14 residues. The germline V gene has CDR1 DFQATT and CDR2 SNEGSKA (reference sequence). CDR3 residues: CSARFVGSGNTIYF. For the CDR3, the DNA is TGCAGTGCTAGGTTTGTTGGATCTGGAAACACCATATATTTT.

The chain employs TRBV5-6 and TRBJ2-1; D not resolved. The CDR3 contains 11 residues. V was trimmed by 1 base and J by 11 bases, leaving 7 bases between them. Germline assignment: CDR1 SGHDT and CDR2 YYEEEE. In DNA, the CDR3 is TGTGCCAGCAGCTTGAGGGTCAAGCAGTTCTTC. This gives the protein CASSLRVKQFF.

The sample holds many counts of this clonotype. This chain links TRBV10-3 with TRBJ2-7, with D maybe TRBD1 (6 bases). Deletions cut 4 bases from V and 7 bases from J, with 14 bases between. The germline V gene encodes CDR1 ENHRY and CDR2 SYGVKD. There are 13 residues in the CDR3. For the CDR3, the DNA is TGTGCCATCAGTGTGGGGGCTCCGGGGGAGCAGTACTTC. As protein: CAISVGAPGEQYF.

V usage is TRBV5-1 and J usage is TRBJ2-1; 9 bases are a match to TRBD2. This CDR3 contains 16 residues. V lost 4 bases to trimming and J lost 0 bases; unmatched junction nucleotides: 5. Germline V gene lookup returns CDR1 SGHRS and CDR2 YFSETQ. CDR3 nucleotide sequence: TGCGCCAGCAGCGTTAGCGGGGGCTCCTCCTACAATGAGCAGTTCTTC. This codes for CASSVSGGSSYNEQFF.

This rearrangement joins TRBV3-1 to TRBJ2-2; the D gene is possibly TRBD1 (6 bases). The V end lost 1 base, the J end lost 4 bases, and 16 bases lay between the germline ends. In germline, CDR1 is LGHDT, CDR2 YNNKEL (reference sequence). This CDR3 comprises 17 residues. The CDR3 spells CASSQVVGAPGTGELFF. CDR3 DNA: TGTGCCAGCAGCCAAGTCGTGGGGGCACCGGGCACCGGGGAGCTGTTTTTT.

This clonotype was seen repeatedly, ten times or more. The V and J genes are TRBV9 and TRBJ2-7; D remains unclear. CDR1 is SGDLS, CDR2 YYNGEE, per germline. CDR3 length: 14 amino acids. Between the trimmed V and J ends, which lost 4 bases and 2 bases, there was a span of 13 bases. The CDR3 loop reads CASSSGTRAYEQYF. CDR3 sequence (DNA): TGTGCCAGCAGCTCGGGTACCCGGGCCTACGAGCAGTACTTC.

This clonotype was observed a single time. The chain is built from TRBV20-1 and TRBJ2-3, with 12 bases aligning to TRBD2. CDR1 DFQATT and CDR2 SNEGSKA come from the germline V gene (reference sequence). The CDR3 has 15 residues. V shed 3 bases and J 3 bases; nucleotides not matched to a gene: 4. This chain's CDR3 is CSASELAGGTDTQYF. CDR3 coding DNA: TGCAGTGCTAGCGAACTAGCGGGGGGAACAGATACGCAGTATTTT.

This clonotype was picked up many times. The J gene is TRBJ1-4, the V gene TRBV18, with D perhaps TRBD1 (5 bases). The germline V gene has CDR1 KGHSH and CDR2 LQKENI. The CDR3 runs 14 residues. The V and J ends lost 3 bases and 5 bases respectively, with 10 bases between them. CDR3 in amino acids: CASSPRQTNEKLFF. The CDR3 DNA reads TGTGCCAGCTCACCGAGACAGACGAATGAAAAACTGTTTTTT.

The table lists this clonotype with a few counts. The gene calls are TRBV29-1 and TRBJ2-2; D tentatively reads TRBD1 or TRBD2 (5 bases each). The CDR3 consists of 15 residues. Germline loops: CDR1 SQVTM, CDR2 ANQGSEA. The ends were cut back, 4 bases at V and 0 bases at J, with 12 bases in the middle. CDR3 region: CSVVGRGPNTGELFF. CDR3 sequence (DNA): TGCAGCGTTGTAGGACGGGGACCGAACACCGGGGAGCTGTTTTTT.

This clonotype has a count of ten or more. Here the CDR3 reads CATSQRSGYEQYF. The DNA for the CDR3 is TGTGCCACCTCCCAGAGATCGGGCTACGAGCAGTACTTC. The chain is built from TRBV15 and TRBJ2-7; no clear D. The germline V gene has CDR1 LNHNV and CDR2 YYDKDF (reference sequence). V was shortened by 8 bases and J by 3 bases, with 14 bases between the two germline ends. CDR3 length equals 13 residues.

The rearrangement joins TRBV4-3 to TRBJ1-6; TRBD1 agrees at 7 bases. The ends lost 4 bases at V and 7 bases at J; junction bases unmatched: 10. The CDR3 totals 16 residues. Germline CDR1 reads LGHNA; CDR2 reads YSLEER. The CDR3 coding sequence is TGCGCCAGCAGCCGCTGGGACAGCGGCGGGAATTCACCCCTCCACTTT. Protein sequence: CASSRWDSGGNSPLHF.

This clonotype was counted ten times or more. The genes are TRBV3-1 and TRBJ1-4; D gene ambiguous. Germline V gene sequence: CDR1 LGHDT, CDR2 YNNKEL (reference sequence). Between the trimmed V and J ends, which lost 5 bases and 6 bases, there was a span of 4 bases. The CDR3 totals 11 residues. The CDR3 DNA follows: TGTGCCAGCAGCTCCTATGAAAAACTGTTTTTT. Translated, it gives CASSSYEKLFF.